This entry describes one TCR beta chain. The antigen is not known. The trim removed 4 bases at V and 0 bases at J, leaving 11 bases unmatched. This CDR3 contains 19 residues. Germline loops: CDR1 LNHDA, CDR2 SQIVND (reference sequence). The data belong to a study of shared clonotypes between healthy human individuals. Study-level background: For every donor, three CD4 naive, three CD4 memory, two CD8 naive and one CD8 memory plates were used. Overall study findings and caveats: Sorted-subset sequencing, rarefaction showed, was incomplete despite large depth.

Sequenced by immunoSEQ multiplex PCR; TCRdb stores in-frame clones only, minus some. Seen here are a few million clones, around 94% observed once, and the top ten hold 0.14%. All donors were Caucasian adults living in Nashville, Tennessee. The receptor's source is a young man in good health. This chain joins TRBV19 and TRBJ1-5; 11 nucleotides agree with TRBD1. The sample was naive CD4+ T cells sorted from blood. This sample's subset: CD45RA+ positively selected. The CDR3 sequence is CASSKWTGGQSYSNQPQHF. CDR3 DNA sequence: TGTGCCAGTAGTAAATGGACAGGGGGCCAATCTTATAGCAATCAGCCCCAGCATTTT.